The sequence of this T cell receptor (beta chain) was determined in a study of T cell responses to AZD1222 COVID-19 vaccine. TCRdb's table, derived via immunoSEQ multiplex PCR, lists solely in-frame clones and lacks some. Counted here are around 58,000 clones, 80% to 90% occurring once; the ten biggest clones make up 20%. Trimming stripped 2 bases from V and 6 bases from J, with 8 bases between. CDR3 length equals 12 residues. Germline V gene sequence: CDR1 SGHRS, CDR2 YFSETQ. Here the sequenced sample was peripheral blood, taken on day 0 of AZD1222 vaccination. The TCR sequence derives from an adult in good health. The chain has TRBV5-1 and TRBJ1-2, with unresolved D. The CDR3 nucleotides are TGCGCCAGCAGCTTCTCGGACCATGGCTACACCTTC. Translation: CASSFSDHGYTF.